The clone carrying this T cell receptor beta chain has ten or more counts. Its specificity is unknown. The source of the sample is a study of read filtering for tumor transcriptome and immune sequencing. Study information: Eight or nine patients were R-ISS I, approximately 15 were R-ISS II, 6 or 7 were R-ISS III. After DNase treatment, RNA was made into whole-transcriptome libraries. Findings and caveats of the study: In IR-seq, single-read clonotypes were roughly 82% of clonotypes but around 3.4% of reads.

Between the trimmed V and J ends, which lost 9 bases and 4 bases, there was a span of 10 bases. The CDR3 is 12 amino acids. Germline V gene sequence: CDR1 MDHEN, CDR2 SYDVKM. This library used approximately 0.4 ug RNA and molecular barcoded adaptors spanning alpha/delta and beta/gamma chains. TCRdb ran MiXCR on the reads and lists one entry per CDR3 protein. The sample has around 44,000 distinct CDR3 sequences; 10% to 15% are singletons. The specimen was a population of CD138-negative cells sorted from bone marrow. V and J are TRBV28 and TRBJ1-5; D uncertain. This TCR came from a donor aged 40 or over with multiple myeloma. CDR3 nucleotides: TGTGCCAGTACATTAAGAAATCAGCCCCAGCATTTT. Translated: CASTLRNQPQHF.